This paragraph covers one TCR beta chain sequence. There were only Caucasian adults among the donors, and all lived in Nashville, Tennessee. This record comes from a study of shared clonotypes between healthy human individuals. For every subset, genomic DNA was evenly distributed across several immunoSEQ plates. Per the original methods: Filtering differed because ImmunoSEQ produced junction-only sequences that carried no quality scores. Produced via immunoSEQ multiplex PCR; TCRdb's table is partial and in-frame only. V and J calls and clone size are those listed in that table; D and trimming were worked out from the DNA. The table records 600,000 to 750,000 clones, 90% of them present only once. The V gene's germline CDR1 is SNHLY and CDR2 FYNNEI. The CDR3 totals 14 residues. The V end was cut by 3 bases, the J end by 9 bases, with 15 bases between.

The chain recombines TRBV2 with TRBJ2-1; D tentatively fits TRBD1 or TRBD2 (6 bases each). The sequence was collected from a man aged 18 to 35 in good health. Some clones in this sample may be carry-over from other donors' samples. Sequencing was done on a sample of memory CD8+ T cells from PBMCs. Subset meaning: CD45RO+ cells pooled with CCR7-negative TemRA cells. The CDR3 DNA reads TGTGCCAGCAGTGAGGGGGCAGGGAGGACTGAGCAGTTCTTC. This sequence encodes CASSEGAGRTEQFF.